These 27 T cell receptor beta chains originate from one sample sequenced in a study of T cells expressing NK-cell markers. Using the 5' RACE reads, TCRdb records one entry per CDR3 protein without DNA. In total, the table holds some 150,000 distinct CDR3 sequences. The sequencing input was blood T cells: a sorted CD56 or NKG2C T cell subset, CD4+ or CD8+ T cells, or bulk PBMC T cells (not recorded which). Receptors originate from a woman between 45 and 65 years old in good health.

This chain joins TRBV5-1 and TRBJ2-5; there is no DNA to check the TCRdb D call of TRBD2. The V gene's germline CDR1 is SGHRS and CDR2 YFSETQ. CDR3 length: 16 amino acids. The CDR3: CASSPRVGLEEETQYF. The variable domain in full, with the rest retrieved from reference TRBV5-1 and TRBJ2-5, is KAGVTQTPRYLIKTRGQQVTLSCSPISGHRSVSWYQQTPGQGLQFLFEYFSETQRNKGNFPGRFSGRQFSNSRSEMNVSTLELGDSALYLCASSPRVGLEEETQYFGPGTRLLVL.

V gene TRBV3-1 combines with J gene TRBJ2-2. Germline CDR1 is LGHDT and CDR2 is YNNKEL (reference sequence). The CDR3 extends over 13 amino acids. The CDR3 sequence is CASSQDPSGELFF.

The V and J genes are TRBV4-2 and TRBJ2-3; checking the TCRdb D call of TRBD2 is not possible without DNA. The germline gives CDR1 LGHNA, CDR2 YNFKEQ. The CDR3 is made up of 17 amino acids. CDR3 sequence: CASSQEPLAGVKDTQYF.

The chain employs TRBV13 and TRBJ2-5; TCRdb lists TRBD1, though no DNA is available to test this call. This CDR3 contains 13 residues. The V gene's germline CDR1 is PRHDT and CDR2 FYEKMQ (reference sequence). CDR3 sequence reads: CASSLSGRETQYF. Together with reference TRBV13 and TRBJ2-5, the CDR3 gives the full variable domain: AAGVIQSPRHLIKEKRETATLKCYPIPRHDTVYWYQQGPGQDPQFLISFYEKMQSDKGSIPDRFSAQQFSDYHSELNMSSLELGDSALYFCASSLSGRETQYFGPGTRLLVL.

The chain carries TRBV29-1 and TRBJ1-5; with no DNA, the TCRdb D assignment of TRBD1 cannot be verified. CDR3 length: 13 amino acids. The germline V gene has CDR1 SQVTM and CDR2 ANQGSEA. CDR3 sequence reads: CSVIDRVGQPQHF. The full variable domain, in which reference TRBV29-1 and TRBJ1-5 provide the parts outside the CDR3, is SAVISQKPSRDICQRGTSLTIQCQVDSQVTMMFWYRQQPGQSLTLIATANQGSEATYESGFVIDKFPISRPNLTFSTLTVSNMSPEDSSIYLCSVIDRVGQPQHFGDGTRLSIL.

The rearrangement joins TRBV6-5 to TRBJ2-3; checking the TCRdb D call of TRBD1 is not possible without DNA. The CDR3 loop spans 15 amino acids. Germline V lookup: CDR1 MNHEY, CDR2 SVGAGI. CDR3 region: CASSPRTASTDTQYF.

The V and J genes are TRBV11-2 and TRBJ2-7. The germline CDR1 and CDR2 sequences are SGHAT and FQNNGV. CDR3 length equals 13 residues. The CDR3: CASSANSGYEQYF.

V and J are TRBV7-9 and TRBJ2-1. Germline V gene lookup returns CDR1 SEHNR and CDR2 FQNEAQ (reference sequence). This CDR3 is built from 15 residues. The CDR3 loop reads CASSLELRSYNEQFF. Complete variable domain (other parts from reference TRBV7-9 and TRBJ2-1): DTGVSQNPRHKITKRGQNVTFRCDPISEHNRLYWYRQTLGQGPEFLTYFQNEAQLEKSRLLSDRFSAERPKGSFSTLEIQRTEQGDSAMYLCASSLELRSYNEQFFGPGTRLTVL.

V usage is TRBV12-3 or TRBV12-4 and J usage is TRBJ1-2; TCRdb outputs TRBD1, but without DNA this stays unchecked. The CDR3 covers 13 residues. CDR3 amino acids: CASSWTGPYGYTF.

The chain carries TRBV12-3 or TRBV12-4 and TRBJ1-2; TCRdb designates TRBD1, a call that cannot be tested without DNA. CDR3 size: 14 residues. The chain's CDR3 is CASSSPDRGAGYTF.

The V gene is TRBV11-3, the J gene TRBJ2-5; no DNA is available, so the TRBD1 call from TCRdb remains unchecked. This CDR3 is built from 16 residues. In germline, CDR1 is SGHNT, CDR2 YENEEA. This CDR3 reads CASSLPPGAGKETQYF.

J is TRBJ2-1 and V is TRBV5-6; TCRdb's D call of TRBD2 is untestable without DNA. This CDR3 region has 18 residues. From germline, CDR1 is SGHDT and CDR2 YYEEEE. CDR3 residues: CASSLTWTSGSPRNEQFF.

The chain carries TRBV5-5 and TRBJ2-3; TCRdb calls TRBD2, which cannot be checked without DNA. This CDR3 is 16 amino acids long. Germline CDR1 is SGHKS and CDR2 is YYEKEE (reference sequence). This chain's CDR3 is CASSQALAISTDTQYF. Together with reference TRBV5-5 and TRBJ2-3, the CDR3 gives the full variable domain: DAGVTQSPTHLIKTRGQQVTLRCSPISGHKSVSWYQQVLGQGPQFIFQYYEKEERGRGNFPDRFSARQFPNYSSELNVNALLLGDSALYLCASSQALAISTDTQYFGPGTRLTVL.

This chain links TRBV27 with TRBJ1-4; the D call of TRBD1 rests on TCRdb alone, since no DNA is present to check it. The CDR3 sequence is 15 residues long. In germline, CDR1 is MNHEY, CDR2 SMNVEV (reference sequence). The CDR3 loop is CASSRGQGKDEKLFF.

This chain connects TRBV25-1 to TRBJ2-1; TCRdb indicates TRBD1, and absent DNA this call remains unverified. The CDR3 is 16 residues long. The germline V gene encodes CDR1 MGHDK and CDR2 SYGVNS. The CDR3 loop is CASSPLVGQLYNEQFF.

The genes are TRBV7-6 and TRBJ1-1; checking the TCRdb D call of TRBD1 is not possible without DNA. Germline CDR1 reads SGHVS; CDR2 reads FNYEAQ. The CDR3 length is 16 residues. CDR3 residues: CASSLSGTPWDTEAFF.

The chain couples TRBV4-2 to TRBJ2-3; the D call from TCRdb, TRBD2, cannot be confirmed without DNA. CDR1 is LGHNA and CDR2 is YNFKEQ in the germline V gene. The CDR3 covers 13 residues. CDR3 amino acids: CASSQSGRDTQYF.

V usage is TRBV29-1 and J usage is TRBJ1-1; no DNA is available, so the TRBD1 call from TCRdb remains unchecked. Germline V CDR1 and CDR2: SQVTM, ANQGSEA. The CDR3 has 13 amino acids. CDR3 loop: CSVVDSQNTEAFF.

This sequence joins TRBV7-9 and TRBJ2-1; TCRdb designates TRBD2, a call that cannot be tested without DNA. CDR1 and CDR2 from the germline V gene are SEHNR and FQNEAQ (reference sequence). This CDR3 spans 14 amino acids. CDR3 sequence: CASSLNGRANEQFF.

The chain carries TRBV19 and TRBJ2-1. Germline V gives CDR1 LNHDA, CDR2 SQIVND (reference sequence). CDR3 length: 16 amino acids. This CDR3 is CASSPPWSLGYNEQFF.

CDR3 sequence reads: CASSPSGRAFIDTQYF. The chain has TRBV7-6 and TRBJ2-3; lacking DNA, the TRBD2 call made by TCRdb goes unchecked. This CDR3 has 16 amino acids. Germline CDR1 and CDR2: SGHVS and FNYEAQ.

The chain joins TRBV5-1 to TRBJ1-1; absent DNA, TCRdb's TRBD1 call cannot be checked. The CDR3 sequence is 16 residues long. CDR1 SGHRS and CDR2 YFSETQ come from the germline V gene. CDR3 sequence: CASSGNRDRGIAEAFF.

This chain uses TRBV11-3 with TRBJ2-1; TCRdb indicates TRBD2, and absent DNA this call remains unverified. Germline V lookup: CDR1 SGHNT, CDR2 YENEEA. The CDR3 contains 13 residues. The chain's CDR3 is CASTLDSYNEQFF.

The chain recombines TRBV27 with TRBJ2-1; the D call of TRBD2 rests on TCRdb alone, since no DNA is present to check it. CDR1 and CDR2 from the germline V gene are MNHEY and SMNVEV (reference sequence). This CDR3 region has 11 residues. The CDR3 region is CASKLGSLEFF.

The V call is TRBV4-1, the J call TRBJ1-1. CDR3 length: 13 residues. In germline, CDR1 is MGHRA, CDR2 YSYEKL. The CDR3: CASSQDQNSEAFF.

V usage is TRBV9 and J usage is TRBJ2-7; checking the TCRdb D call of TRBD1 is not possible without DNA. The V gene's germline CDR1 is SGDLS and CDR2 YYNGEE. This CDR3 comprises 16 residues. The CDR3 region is CASSVVPGVRTYEQYF.

This chain's CDR3 is CASSVAGQINQPQHF. The chain joins TRBV9 to TRBJ1-5; checking the TCRdb D call of TRBD1 is not possible without DNA. This CDR3 is 15 amino acids long. The V gene's germline CDR1 is SGDLS and CDR2 YYNGEE.